This T cell receptor beta chain emerged from a study of T cells in Graves' hyperthyroidism and ophthalmopathy. Findings and limits, study-wide: The model forecast ophthalmopathy, anticipating it by a median around 6.5 months before onset.

In regard to this clonotype: The antigen is undetermined. A much bigger clone sits one base away, suggesting this may be a read error.

Amplification yielded TCR beta CDR3 regions, with RNA transcripts as the source. Carried out on the TCR CDR3, a first-round RT-PCR used the HTBI primer set. TCRdb reprocessed the multiplex PCR reads with MiXCR, giving one entry per CDR3 protein. This table holds nearly 750,000 distinct CDR3 sequences, 30% to 40% found once. The CDR3 has 14 amino acids. From germline, CDR1 is WNHNN and CDR2 SYGVQD (reference sequence). Lactation, pregnancy, other autoimmune disease or uncontrolled infection led to exclusion of patients. The source of this sequence is a woman in her thirties or forties with Graves' hyperthyroidism. The V gene is TRBV10-1, the J gene TRBJ2-2; D may correspond to TRBD1 or TRBD2 (6 bases each). The sample was blood. CDR3 bases: TGCGCCAGCTCCCACGAGGGGGGCACCGGGGGGCTGTTTTTT. This sequence encodes CASSHEGGTGGLFF.